This entry concerns a single T cell receptor beta chain. This specimen belongs to a study of technical replicates of blood from a few donors. Measured with immunoSEQ multiplex PCR; TCRdb has only the in-frame clones, and not every one. The sample includes 80,000 to 100,000 clones, 95% seen only once; the top ten take over 0.2%. CDR1 and CDR2 from the germline V gene are SGDLS and YYNGEE. CDR3 length: 16 amino acids. Trimming removed 0 bases at V and 1 base at J, with 14 bases between. This receptor was obtained from a human donor in good health. Material for sequencing was T cells isolated from PBMCs. J is TRBJ2-7 and V is TRBV9; TRBD2 is a possible D gene (6 bases). The CDR3 DNA follows: TGTGCCAGCAGCGTAGGGTCGCTAGCGCAATCCTACGAGCAGTACTTC. It yields the protein CASSVGSLAQSYEQYF.